A single sample is the source of the 2 T cell receptor beta chains below, sequenced in a study of OX40 agonist ivuxolimab in advanced cancers. TCRdb's copy holds only in-frame clones and misses some; the assay was immunoSEQ multiplex PCR. The data show 110,000 or so clones, approximately 90% seen once. The material sequenced was CD4+ or CD8+ T cells sorted from blood, taken in a trial of the OX40 agonist ivuxolimab. The receptor source for this set is an adult with an advanced solid tumor such as melanoma, head and neck, liver or kidney cancer.

The genes are TRBV5-1 and TRBJ2-7, with D unclear. Trimming stripped 2 bases from V and 7 bases from J, with 10 bases between. The CDR3 length is 12 residues. CDR1 and CDR2 from the germline V gene are SGHRS and YFSETQ. CDR3 sequence: CASSLTEREQYF. The CDR3 DNA follows: TGCGCCAGCAGCTTAACTGAGAGGGAGCAGTACTTC.

This chain uses TRBV27 with TRBJ1-1; D gene unclear. CDR3 length equals 14 residues. Deletions cut 5 bases from V and 0 bases from J, with 10 bases between. Germline lookup yields CDR1 MNHEY and CDR2 SMNVEV (reference sequence). CDR3 nucleotide sequence: TGTGCCAGCAGTCCCCTAATGGTGAACACTGAAGCTTTCTTT. Its translation is CASSPLMVNTEAFF.